Reported below is one T cell receptor beta chain. The sample belongs to a study of blood T cell repertoires in COVID-19. Turning to the study itself: Samples representing acute and convalescent COVID-19 were sourced from the United States, Italy and Spain. From T cells, B-cell-depleted T cells, or PBMCs came the material, which was cDNA or gDNA.

The CDR3 is 13 amino acids. Trimming left V 3 bases short and J 5 bases short, with 10 bases between. The protocol was immunoSEQ multiplex PCR, while the TCRdb copy is restricted to in-frame clones and leaves out a portion. Seen here are about 160,000 clones, around 81% observed once, and the top ten hold 10% to 15%. The TCR sequence derives from a man between 65 and 79 years old who had recovered from COVID-19. The material sequenced was peripheral blood. The gene calls are TRBV12-3 or TRBV12-4 and TRBJ2-5; tentatively, D is TRBD1 (5 bases). The CDR3, as DNA: TGTGCCAGCAGTTTTTCAAGGGGTGAGACCCAGTACTTC. This sequence encodes CASSFSRGETQYF.